The entry that follows covers one T cell receptor (beta chain) sequence. The antigen is unknown. At one of its ends the junction is not consistent with the germline gene, which may arise from a read error. Some clones are missing from TCRdb's copy, which holds only in-frame ones; the method was immunoSEQ multiplex PCR. Altogether fewer than 35,000 clones are present, just under 80% being singletons, with the ten largest covering about 40%. These data are taken from a study of T cells in localized non-small cell lung cancer. CDR1 SQVTM and CDR2 ANQGSEA come from the germline V gene. This CDR3 comprises 14 residues. Findings and caveats of the study: Of the top 100 tumor clones, median roughly 60 were in adjacent lung, about 30 among its top 100. The greatest T cell clonality was found in uninvolved adjacent lung (higher than in tumor).

The sequence derives from a male donor aged 60 or over with stage II squamous cell lung carcinoma. The specimen comprised peripheral blood, sampled before any cancer treatment. The J gene is TRBJ2-2, the V gene TRBV29-1, with 7 bases fitting TRBD2. The CDR3: CSVLPSGNAGELFF. For the CDR3, the DNA is TGCAGCGTCCTGCCCAGCGGGAACGCCGGGGAGCTGTTTTTT.